The sequence of this TCR beta chain was determined in a study of regulatory T cells in long-lasting Graves disease. The V and J ends lost 7 bases and 5 bases respectively, with 12 bases between them. Germline CDR1 reads SNHLY; CDR2 reads FYNNEI. The CDR3 is 14 amino acids. Construction of the TCR beta libraries employed iRepertoire HTBI primers in conjunction with Arm-PCR of CDR3 regions. Each CDR3 protein is one row after TCRdb ran MiXCR on the multiplex PCR reads. The table has hundreds of thousands of distinct CDR3 sequences, over 15% seen once; the top ten hold roughly 27%. This clonotype showed up many times. The sample's time point: newly diagnosed GD, antithyroid drugs for less than 3 months. RNA from PBMCs was the source of the TCR library. These same records also appear under a second study, on T cells in Graves' hyperthyroidism and ophthalmopathy. That paper states: Those patients with uncontrolled infection, other autoimmune disease, pregnancy or lactation were excluded. An initial round of RT-PCR targeting the TCR CDR3 relied on the HTBI primer set.

This chain links TRBV2 with TRBJ1-6, with no clear D. The source was peripheral blood mononuclear cells (PBMCs), collected at new diagnosis, from a patient treated with antithyroid drugs. The TCR comes from a man aged 40-55 years with Graves disease. This chain's CDR3 is CASKVARNNSPLHF. For the CDR3, the DNA is TGTGCCAGCAAGGTAGCAAGAAATAATTCACCCCTCCACTTT.